The 20 T cell receptor beta chains below were found in one sample sequenced in a study of PD-L1 blockade in urothelial cancer. Regarding time point: peripheral blood 6 weeks after treatment start. Data came from immunoSEQ multiplex PCR; TCRdb stores just in-frame clones and leaves some out. In the table there are around 110,000 clones, around 88% of which are singletons. This specimen consisted of PBMCs, obtained around atezolizumab (anti-PD-L1) treatment. These receptors all come from a man aged 55 to 70 with urothelial cancer.

V and J are TRBV28 and TRBJ1-2; possible D gene TRBD1, 6 bases. This CDR3 spans 13 amino acids. V gave up 5 bases and J gave up 7 bases, with 14 bases separating them. CDR1 and CDR2 (germline): MDHEN, SYDVKM. CDR3 amino acids: CASSEGQWLGYTF. Here the CDR3 DNA reads TGTGCCAGCAGTGAAGGACAGTGGCTTGGCTACACCTTC.

Details on this clone: Within the sample, other DNA sequences also encode this same CDR3. The chain joins TRBV28 to TRBJ2-7, with 8 bases identical to TRBD1. Germline V gives CDR1 MDHEN, CDR2 SYDVKM. J was trimmed by 3 bases and V by 5 bases; bases with no gene match: 9. The CDR3 consists of 15 residues. The DNA of the CDR3 is TGTGCCAGCAGTCTCACCGGAACAGGGGGCTACGAGCAGTACTTC. The encoded protein is CASSLTGTGGYEQYF.

The chain has TRBV5-4 and TRBJ1-2; D is unclear. Germline V gene sequence: CDR1 SGHNT, CDR2 YYREEE (reference sequence). The V end was cut by 3 bases, the J end by 3 bases, with 15 bases between. This CDR3 comprises 15 residues. The CDR3 spells CASSSTGPGHYGYTF. The CDR3 nucleotides are TGTGCCAGCAGCTCCACTGGGCCCGGCCACTATGGCTACACCTTC.

The chain joins TRBV20-1 to TRBJ1-1; TRBD1 is a possible D gene (5 bases). Germline loops: CDR1 DFQATT, CDR2 SNEGSKA (reference sequence). V dropped 4 bases and J dropped 6 bases, with 9 bases sitting between them. This CDR3 is 11 amino acids long. This CDR3 reads CSATRVPEAFF. CDR3 nucleotide sequence: TGCAGTGCTACCAGGGTCCCTGAAGCTTTCTTT.

J is TRBJ1-2 and V is TRBV6-5; the D is unclear. CDR3 size: 14 residues. V dropped 7 bases and J dropped 4 bases, with 16 bases sitting between them. CDR1 and CDR2 from the germline V gene are MNHEY and SVGAGI. This chain's CDR3 is CASTHTYGFYGYTF. In nucleotides, the CDR3 is TGTGCCAGCACCCATACATATGGCTTCTATGGCTACACCTTC.

The chain links TRBV7-8 to TRBJ2-5; 12 positions match TRBD2. The CDR3 has 17 amino acids. Germline values: CDR1 SGHVS, CDR2 FQNEAQ. The junction had 7 bases not matched to a gene; V was cut back by 5 bases and J by 0 bases. CDR3 amino acids: CASSTWTSGMYQETQYF. CDR3 DNA: TGTGCCAGCAGCACTTGGACTAGCGGGATGTACCAAGAGACCCAGTACTTC.

The chain joins TRBV7-2 to TRBJ1-1; no clear D. Germline CDR1 and CDR2: SGHTA and FQGNSA. The CDR3 is made up of 14 amino acids. The germline V and J ends were trimmed by 4 bases and 5 bases, with 14 bases remaining between them. The CDR3 sequence is CASSSGAGLTEAFF. CDR3 nucleotides: TGTGCCAGCAGCTCCGGCGCGGGTCTAACTGAAGCTTTCTTT.

This chain connects TRBV19 to TRBJ2-7, with TRBD1 matching 8 bases. Unmatched junction bases numbered 5, after V lost 1 base and J lost 3 bases. CDR1 is LNHDA and CDR2 is SQIVND in the germline V gene (reference sequence). The length of the CDR3 is 15 residues. The CDR3 DNA follows: TGTGCCAGTAGTATAGCAGGGGGCGGTGGCTACGAGCAGTACTTC. It codes for CASSIAGGGGYEQYF. Variable domain in full (rest from reference TRBV19 and TRBJ2-7): DGGITQSPKYLFRKEGQNVTLSCEQNLNHDAMYWYRQDPGQGLRLIYYSQIVNDFQKGDIAEGYSVSREKKESFPLTVTSAQKNPTAFYLCASSIAGGGGYEQYFGPGTRLTVT.

To note about this clone: A read error may be the cause here, since a much bigger clone is one base away. This rearrangement joins TRBV28 to TRBJ1-1; D possibly corresponds to TRBD1 (5 bases). Germline values: CDR1 MDHEN, CDR2 SYDVKM. This CDR3 has 13 residues. The V end lost 6 bases, the J end lost 1 base, and 9 bases lay between the germline ends. The CDR3 loop reads CASSRTGNTEAFF. In DNA form, the CDR3 reads TGTGCCAGCAGCCGAACAGGGAACACTGAAGCTTTCTTT.

The chain links TRBV28 to TRBJ2-1; D perhaps matches TRBD2 (6 bases). The CDR3 is 14 residues long. V was shortened by 3 bases and J by 4 bases, with 10 bases between the two germline ends. CDR1 is MDHEN, CDR2 SYDVKM, per germline. The CDR3 sequence is CASSLGLGYNEQFF. CDR3 nucleotides: TGTGCCAGCAGTTTGGGACTGGGATACAATGAGCAGTTCTTC.

This clone was detected once. The gene calls are TRBV10-1 and TRBJ2-1, with 7 bases identical to TRBD1. The CDR3 has 11 residues. Germline V gene data show CDR1 as WNHNN and CDR2 as SYGVQD (reference sequence). CDR3 coding DNA: TGCGTTCGGGACAGCGACAATGAGCAGTTCTTC. As protein: CVRDSDNEQFF.

CDR3 sequence: CASSPGTGAGYTEAFF. CDR3 sequence (DNA): TGTGCCAGCAGCCCTGGGACAGGGGCCGGGTACACTGAAGCTTTCTTT. The chain couples TRBV7-9 to TRBJ1-1; 10 bases line up with TRBD1. This CDR3 region has 16 residues. The V gene end was trimmed by 5 bases and the J gene end by 3 bases; junction bases not matched to a gene: 9. CDR1 is SEHNR, CDR2 FQNEAQ, per germline (reference sequence).

This rearrangement joins TRBV6-1 to TRBJ1-1; no definite D call. Germline V gene lookup returns CDR1 MNHNS and CDR2 SASEGT. V lost 1 base, J lost 11 bases, and 14 bases lay in between. The length of the CDR3 is 13 residues. CDR3 nucleotide sequence: TGTGCCAGCAGTGAAGAAGGATCGGGAGTCGCTTTCTTT. Translating gives CASSEEGSGVAFF.

The chain has TRBV6-1 and TRBJ2-5; 11 nucleotides align to TRBD1. The V gene's germline CDR1 is MNHNS and CDR2 SASEGT. J lost 4 bases, V lost 8 bases, and 9 bases had no gene match. This CDR3 is 15 amino acids long. The CDR3 reads CASSEAGTGGETQYF. The DNA of the CDR3 is TGTGCCAGCTCTGAAGCTGGGACAGGGGGAGAGACCCAGTACTTC.

The chain recombines TRBV27 with TRBJ2-1; 9 bases are shared with TRBD2. Trimming cost V 5 bases and J 5 bases; bases outside gene matches: 10. The CDR3 covers 16 residues. Germline V gives CDR1 MNHEY, CDR2 SMNVEV (reference sequence). The CDR3 DNA is TGTGCCAGCAGTACCCGGGCCAGCGGGAGGAACAATGAGCAGTTCTTC. Protein sequence: CASSTRASGRNNEQFF.

There are a few counts of this clone. The chain's CDR3 is CASSNPGTSGNQPQHF. DNA for the CDR3: TGTGCCAGCAGCAACCCTGGGACATCGGGCAATCAGCCCCAGCATTTT. The V gene is TRBV2, the J gene TRBJ1-5, with D perhaps TRBD1 (6 bases). CDR1 is SNHLY and CDR2 is FYNNEI in the germline V gene. The CDR3 contains 16 residues. V dropped 6 bases and J dropped 2 bases, with 17 bases sitting between them.

Only a few counts were recorded for this clone. The genes are TRBV6-5 and TRBJ2-3, with TRBD2 matching over 7 bases. CDR1 is MNHEY, CDR2 SVGAGI, per germline. This CDR3 has 13 residues. J gave up 3 bases and V 6 bases, and 3 bases lay outside the gene matches. The CDR3 region is CASRPGGTDTQYF. CDR3 bases: TGTGCCAGCAGGCCGGGGGGAACAGATACGCAGTATTTT.

The V call is TRBV5-1, the J call TRBJ2-1; 7 bases are shared with TRBD1. Germline V gene sequence: CDR1 SGHRS, CDR2 YFSETQ. This CDR3 contains 15 residues. V shed 4 bases and J 6 bases; nucleotides not matched to a gene: 10. CDR3 nucleotides: TGCGCCAGCAGCCCACGAACGGGACAGATCAATGAGCAGTTCTTC. Amino acids: CASSPRTGQINEQFF.

The V gene is TRBV18, the J gene TRBJ2-3; TRBD2 matches at 11 bases. Germline V lookup: CDR1 KGHSH, CDR2 LQKENI. This CDR3 has 17 amino acids. The ends lost 3 bases at V and 3 bases at J; junction bases unmatched: 8. This chain's CDR3 is CASSPLSGGAATDTQYF. CDR3 nucleotides: TGTGCCAGCTCACCCCTTAGCGGGGGGGCGGCGACAGATACGCAGTATTTT.

The gene calls are TRBV30 and TRBJ2-1, with 10 bases lining up with TRBD2. Per the germline V gene, CDR1 is GTSNPN and CDR2 is SVGIG (reference sequence). Germline trimming cut 8 bases from V and 7 bases from J; bases unmatched to any gene: 14. The CDR3 contains 15 residues. As DNA, the CDR3 is TGTGCCGCGAGGGTAGCAGCGGGAGGGATTAATGAGCAGTTCTTC. Its protein is CAARVAAGGINEQFF.